This T cell receptor beta chain was profiled in a study of tumor T cells in aggressive B-cell lymphoma. Data came from immunoSEQ multiplex PCR; TCRdb stores just in-frame clones and leaves some out. The sample shows 3,500 or so clones, about 89% of them seen only once. The TCR originated in an adult with diffuse large B cell lymphoma. The sample comprised tumor tissue.

CDR3 sequence reads: CASSEPASRVETQYF. The CDR3 DNA is TGTGCCAGCAGTGAACCCGCCTCCAGGGTGGAGACCCAGTACTTC. The chain couples TRBV25-1 to TRBJ2-5; the D gene is possibly TRBD1 (5 bases). Germline V gene lookup returns CDR1 MGHDK and CDR2 SYGVNS. V was cut by 2 bases and J by 5 bases, with 15 bases left in between. This CDR3 has 15 residues.